The rows below give T cell receptor beta chains drawn from one sample of a study of T cell responses to AZD1222 COVID-19 vaccine. Clones were sequenced by immunoSEQ multiplex PCR, and TCRdb holds only the in-frame ones, with some missing. This table holds 200,000 or so clones, approximately 91% found once. The starting material was peripheral blood, obtained on day 0 of AZD1222 vaccination. The receptor set was obtained from an adult in good health. CDR3s include the opening cysteine and the closing phenylalanine or tryptophan. Each record gives: clone size, V gene, D gene, CDR3 length, CDR3 protein. A D gene is named only where the DNA matches it firmly. Some rows have no size entry. The others give once, few or many, or a class for an expanded clone.

size: -; V: TRBV18; D: TRBD1; length: 15; CDR3: CASSPGGQRFYEQYF
size: -; V: TRBV5-6; D: -; length: 15; CDR3: CASSAGAASSYEQYF
size: -; V: TRBV19; D: TRBD1; length: 14; CDR3: CASRKDREVGGYTF
size: -; V: TRBV12-5; D: TRBD2; length: 17; CDR3: CASGLESSGGLGETQYF
size: -; V: TRBV28; D: -; length: 18; CDR3: CASSLTGGTRGRTDTQYF
size: -; V: TRBV6-6; D: TRBD1; length: 16; CDR3: CASSYLLQGSGNTIYF
size: -; V: TRBV3-1/TRBV3-2; D: -; length: 15; CDR3: CASSQGQTGSYGYTF
size: -; V: TRBV5-6; D: -; length: 13; CDR3: CASSLPAARNQYF
size: -; V: TRBV25-1; D: TRBD2; length: 15; CDR3: CASSHTSGGADEQFF
size: once; V: TRBV13; D: -; length: 15; CDR3: CASSLGGRVTSEQYF
size: few; V: TRBV7-8; D: TRBD1; length: 15; CDR3: CASSWSRDRNTEAFF
size: once; V: TRBV29-1; D: -; length: 14; CDR3: CSVEEFPTQKGQYF
size: once; V: TRBV13; D: -; length: 13; CDR3: CASSSHMNTEAFF
size: -; V: TRBV15; D: -; length: 13; CDR3: CATSGIGRETQYF
size: -; V: TRBV2; D: -; length: 12; CDR3: CASETPGETQYF